This TCR beta chain was sequenced in a study of T-cell reconstitution after alpha-beta-depleted transplantation in children. Using unique molecular identifiers, the investigators prepared the TCRbeta library. MiXCR, run by TCRdb on the PCR reads, gives a single entry per CDR3 protein. The sample lists more than 45,000 distinct CDR3 sequences, around 56% occurring once. Germline CDR1 and CDR2: KGHDR and SFDVKD. CDR3 length: 15 residues. J gave up 2 bases and V 3 bases, and 3 bases lay outside the gene matches. This clonotype was found a few times. The chain is built from TRBV24-1 and TRBJ2-3, with TRBD2 identical over 8 bases. Sequenced material: peripheral blood, taken before TCRalphabeta/CD19-depleted stem cell transplant. This receptor was identified in a boy in the first two years of life with SCID, due to receive a stem cell transplant. CDR3: CATSDERGNTDTQYF. DNA for the CDR3: TGTGCCACCAGTGATGAGCGGGGGAACACAGATACGCAGTATTTT.